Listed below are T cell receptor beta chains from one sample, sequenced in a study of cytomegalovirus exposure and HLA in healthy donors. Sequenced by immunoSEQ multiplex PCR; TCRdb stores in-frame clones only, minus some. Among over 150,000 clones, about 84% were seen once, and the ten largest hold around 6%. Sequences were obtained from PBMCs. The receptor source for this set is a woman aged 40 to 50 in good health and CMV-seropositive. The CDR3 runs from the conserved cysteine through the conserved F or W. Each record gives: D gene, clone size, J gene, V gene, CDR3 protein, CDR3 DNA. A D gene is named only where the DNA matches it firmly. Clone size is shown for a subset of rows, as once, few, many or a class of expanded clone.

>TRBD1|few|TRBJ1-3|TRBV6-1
CASSEDRGQTGNTIYF
TGTGCCAGCAGTGAAGACAGGGGGCAAACTGGAAACACCATATATTTT
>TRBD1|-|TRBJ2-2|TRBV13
CASSAGQGRTGELFF
TGTGCCAGCAGCGCGGGACAGGGGAGGACCGGGGAGCTGTTTTTT
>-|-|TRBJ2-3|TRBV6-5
CASSYYAGGRTDTQYF
TGTGCCAGCAGTTACTATGCCGGGGGGCGAACAGATACGCAGTATTTT
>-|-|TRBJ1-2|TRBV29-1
CSVEGSGIGGYTF
TGCAGCGTTGAAGGATCCGGGATAGGTGGCTACACCTTC
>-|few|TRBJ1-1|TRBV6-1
CASSSHSFF
TGTGCCAGCAGCTCCCACTCTTTCTTT
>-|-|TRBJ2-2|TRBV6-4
CASSEQEGTGELFF
TGTGCCAGCAGTGAACAGGAGGGCACCGGGGAGCTGTTTTTT
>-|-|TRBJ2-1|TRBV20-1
CSAIRVDEQFF
TGCAGTGCTATCCGGGTCGATGAGCAGTTCTTC
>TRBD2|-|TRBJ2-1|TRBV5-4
CASSFFLAGNNEQFF
TGTGCCAGCAGCTTCTTCCTAGCGGGAAACAATGAGCAGTTCTTC
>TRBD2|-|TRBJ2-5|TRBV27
CASSFGASGRRETQYF
TGTGCCAGCAGTTTCGGGGCTAGCGGGAGGAGGGAGACCCAGTACTTC
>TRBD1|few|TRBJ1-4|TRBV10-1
CASSEPAATGVTNEKLFF
TGCGCCAGCAGTGAGCCGGCGGCCACAGGGGTGACTAATGAAAAACTGTTTTTT
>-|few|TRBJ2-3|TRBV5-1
CASSREGAQDTQYF
TGCGCCAGCAGCCGGGAGGGGGCGCAAGATACGCAGTATTTT
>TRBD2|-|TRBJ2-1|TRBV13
CASSLGRAPYNEQFF
TGTGCCAGCAGCCTCGGGAGGGCCCCCTACAATGAGCAGTTCTTC
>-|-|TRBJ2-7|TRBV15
CATSSQVSSYEQYF
TGTGCCACCAGCAGCCAGGTCAGCTCCTACGAGCAGTACTTC
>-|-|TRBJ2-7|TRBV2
CASSGRLVTTYEQYF
TGTGCCAGCAGTGGAAGACTAGTCACCACCTACGAGCAGTACTTC
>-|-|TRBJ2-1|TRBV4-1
CASSQATYNEQFF
TGCGCCAGCAGCCAGGCGACTTACAATGAGCAGTTCTTC
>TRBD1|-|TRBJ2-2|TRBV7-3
CASSLSRQGPGELFF
TGTGCCAGCAGCTTGTCCAGACAGGGACCGGGGGAGCTGTTTTTT
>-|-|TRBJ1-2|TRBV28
CASSFGGAPGYTF
TGTGCCAGCAGTTTTGGAGGGGCGCCTGGCTACACCTTC
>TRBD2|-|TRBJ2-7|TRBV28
CASNQLAGGYEQYF
TGTGCCAGCAACCAACTAGCGGGAGGATACGAGCAGTACTTC
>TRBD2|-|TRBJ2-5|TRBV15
CATSAGTSGQETQYF
TGTGCCACCAGCGCCGGGACTAGCGGTCAAGAGACCCAGTACTTC
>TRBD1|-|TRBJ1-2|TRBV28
CAILAGGHGYTF
TGTGCCATACTAGCAGGGGGCCATGGCTACACCTTC
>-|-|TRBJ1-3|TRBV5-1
CASSPRTGTSGNTIYF
TGCGCCAGCAGCCCGCGGACGGGAACCTCTGGAAACACCATATATTTT
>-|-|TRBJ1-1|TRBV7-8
CASSLRFSGAFF
TGTGCCAGCAGCCTCCGTTTCTCGGGAGCTTTCTTT
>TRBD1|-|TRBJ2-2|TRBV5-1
CASSGRPGQGAGELFF
TGCGCCAGCAGCGGCAGACCGGGACAGGGCGCCGGGGAGCTGTTTTTT
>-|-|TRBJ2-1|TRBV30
CAWSVGRLGVEQFF
TGTGCCTGGAGTGTAGGGCGGTTAGGGGTTGAGCAGTTCTTC
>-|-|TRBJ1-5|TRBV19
CASSTYSIQPQHF
TGTGCCAGTAGTACCTACTCAATTCAGCCCCAGCATTTT
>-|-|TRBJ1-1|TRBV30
CAWRIHSSVRNTEAFF
TGTGCCTGGAGGATCCACTCGTCTGTGAGGAACACTGAAGCTTTCTTT
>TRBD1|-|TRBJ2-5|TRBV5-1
CASSLTGGETQYF
TGCGCCAGCAGCTTGACAGGGGGGGAGACCCAGTACTTC
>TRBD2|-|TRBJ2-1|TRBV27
CASRRKSGSRNEQFF
TGTGCCAGCAGGAGAAAAAGCGGGAGTAGGAATGAGCAGTTCTTC
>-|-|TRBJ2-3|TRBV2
CASSPSLRGTDTQYF
TGTGCCAGCAGCCCGTCCCTACGGGGCACAGATACGCAGTATTTT
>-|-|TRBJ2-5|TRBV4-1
CASSQPNEVSETQYF
TGCGCCAGCAGCCAACCAAACGAGGTTTCAGAGACCCAGTACTTC
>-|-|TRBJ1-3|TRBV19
CASSLPDIIGNTIYF
TGTGCCAGTAGCCTACCCGACATAATTGGAAACACCATATATTTT
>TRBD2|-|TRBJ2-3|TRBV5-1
CASSLDGAGAGDTQYF
TGCGCCAGCAGCTTGGATGGGGCGGGAGCAGGAGATACGCAGTATTTT
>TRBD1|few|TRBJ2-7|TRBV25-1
CASSAPRDRGSYEQYF
TGTGCCAGCAGTGCCCCCCGGGACAGGGGCTCCTACGAGCAGTACTTC
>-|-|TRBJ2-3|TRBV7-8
CASSLVGSGVTDTQYF
TGTGCCAGCAGCTTAGTCGGGTCGGGAGTCACAGATACGCAGTATTTT
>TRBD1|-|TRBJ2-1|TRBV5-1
CASSPGTGSYNEQFF
TGCGCCAGCAGCCCCGGGACAGGCTCCTACAATGAGCAGTTCTTC
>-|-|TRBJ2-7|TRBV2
CASSADSTYEQYF
TGTGCCAGCAGTGCGGACTCCACCTACGAGCAGTACTTC
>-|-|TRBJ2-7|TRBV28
CASSRTQGAREQYF
TGTGCCAGCAGCCGTACACAGGGCGCGCGGGAGCAGTACTTC
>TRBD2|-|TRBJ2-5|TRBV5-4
CASRFGGRAAETQYF
TGTGCCAGCAGATTTGGCGGGAGGGCTGCAGAGACCCAGTACTTC
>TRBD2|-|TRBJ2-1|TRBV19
CASSIGPGRTNNEQFF
TGTGCCAGTAGTATAGGGCCCGGGAGGACCAACAATGAGCAGTTCTTC
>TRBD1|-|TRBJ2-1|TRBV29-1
CSVDRVANEQFF
TGCAGCGTGGACAGGGTCGCCAATGAGCAGTTCTTC
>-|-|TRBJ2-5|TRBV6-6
CASSYSTGMRETQYF
TGTGCCAGCAGTTACTCAACAGGGATGCGGGAGACCCAGTACTTC
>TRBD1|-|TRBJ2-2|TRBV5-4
CASSPTGTGNTGELFF
TGTGCCAGCAGCCCCACCGGGACAGGGAACACCGGGGAGCTGTTTTTT
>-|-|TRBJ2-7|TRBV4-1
CASSVRLGTHEQYF
TGCGCCAGCAGCGTCCGCCTCGGGACTCACGAGCAGTACTTC
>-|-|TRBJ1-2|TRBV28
CASNTGVYGYTF
TGTGCCAGCAATACGGGGGTCTATGGCTACACCTTC
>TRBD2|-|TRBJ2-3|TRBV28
CASSTQGLAEDTQYF
TGTGCCAGCAGTACTCAGGGACTAGCTGAAGATACGCAGTATTTT
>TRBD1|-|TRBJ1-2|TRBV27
CASGTGTQGYTF
TGTGCCAGCGGGACAGGGACCCAAGGCTACACCTTC